This T cell receptor (beta chain) was recovered during a study of beta chain features in type 1 diabetes (dated by TCRdb to the late 2010s). Turning to the overall study: Patients and healthy donors did not differ in mean age, gender distribution, total cell number or subset yield. Regulatory and stem cell-like memory subsets were obtained from only 8 patients and roughly eight healthy donors, while naive and central memory subsets were obtained from all 30 or so donors. In the study, TCRB repertoires of sorted circulating CD4+ T cell subsets from recently diagnosed type 1 diabetes patients were compared with those of matched healthy donors. A total of about 99,000,000 sorted cells were examined across all samples, and RNA yield correlated strongly with the number of cells per subset.

From each donor, a single peripheral blood sample of 100 to 150 mL on average was drawn into heparinised tubes. Using a panel that included CD45RO, CCR7, CD25, CD127, CD95 and CD27, naive, central memory, regulatory and stem cell-like memory CD4+ T cells were sorted on a BD FACSAria II. Every sorted population had a purity above 98%. PBMCs were isolated right away by Lymphoprep density gradient centrifugation and were stained directly, without culture. To minimize batch effects, samples were stained and sorted in pairs, one healthy donor with one patient per experiment. The full study reports these points: PCR might favor shorter templates, but patient and control samples were amplified and corrected together, so any skew would affect both groups equally. Naive, central memory and regulatory TCRB repertoires appeared more similar among patients than among healthy donors. Only small numbers of individuals were included in the HLA sub-analyses, which left unresolved whether HLA type had any influence on TCRB rearrangement. Because cDNA was sequenced instead of genomic DNA, highly expressing activated cells could be over-represented, though the groups showed no difference in activation or CD3 levels. A moderate but significant shortening of TCRB CDR3 length was observed in type 1 diabetes patients in all four CD4+ subsets. Patients with type 1 diabetes made fewer insertions and deleted more nucleotides at VDJ recombination sites, implying thymic rearrangement abnormalities.

Concerning this clone itself: Its specific antigen is unknown. No base quality values were provided; no much bigger clone lies one nucleotide off.

All of the isolated RNA was reverse transcribed with the High Capacity cDNA Reverse Transcription Kit, so expressed TCRB transcripts were sequenced. Naive, central memory and regulatory T cell samples underwent deep immunoSEQ sequencing, averaging approximately 3.3 million total reads per sample. Sorted cells were lysed in RLT buffer, and RNA was extracted using DNase-treated RNeasy Micro or Mini kits according to cell number. To prevent cross-contamination, every cell subset was processed on its own, while patient and healthy donor samples were processed together. TCRB sequences were amplified from cDNA with the immunoSEQ multiplex PCR, producing 87-bp fragments spanning the CDR3 region. The amplicons were sequenced using the Illumina HiSeq platform. As for the authors' bioinformatics: PCR bias was computationally corrected using synthetic template baselines, reads within Hamming distance 2 were collapsed, and singletons that could not be merged were discarded. Reads were aligned against IMGT so that V, D and J genes, CDR3 length and insertions or deletions at six rearrangement sites could be assigned. Within each subset, clonotype counts were normalized to the number of sorted cells before true diversity and Gini coefficients were calculated with the tcR R package. The overlap coefficient, calculated on TCRB nucleotide sequences, was used to quantify repertoire sharing. In its TCRdb copy, this immuneACCESS table keeps in-frame sequences only and misses some clones. Where compared with another copy, unresolved V genes explain less than half of these, and the others have no known cause. D and trimming were read from the DNA, whereas the V and J calls and clone size are those reported in that table. Counted in this sample were around 120,000 clones; 15% to 20% of them appeared once. About 2.4% of the sample goes to the ten largest clones.

The cysteine opens and the phenylalanine closes a CDR3 of 14 amino acids. The sequence is cut down to CDR3 DNA, 42 bases in frame from base 1. V drops 1 base and J drops 14 bases, leaving 18 bases in between. As encoded in the germline V gene, CDR1 is SGHTA while CDR2 is FQGNSA. In this chain, TRBV7-2 is recombined with TRBJ2-1; 6 matching bases give a weak D call of TRBD1. This receptor was taken from a man younger than 30 with type 1 diabetes. Sequenced input: central memory CD4+ T cells from blood. The DNA sequence is as follows: TGTGCCAGCAGCTTAGGGTTTACGTGGGCAGGGGAGTTCTTC. Its coded protein is CASSLGFTWAGEFF.